This T cell receptor beta chain stems from a study of a mutant IDH1 vaccine in newly diagnosed glioma. Described time point: week 35, safety follow-up. Doses of 300 ug of mutant IDH1 20-mer peptide were given with topical imiquimod. On this clone itself: What it binds is not known.

Data came from immunoSEQ multiplex PCR; TCRdb stores just in-frame clones and leaves some out. The sample has 60,000 or so clones; under 90% are singletons. This CDR3 has 17 residues. Trimming removed 3 bases at V and 8 bases at J, with 22 bases between. From germline, CDR1 is SGHDN and CDR2 FVKESK. The starting material was PBMCs, obtained from a glioma patient whose treatment included an IDH1 peptide vaccine. The source of this sequence is a man aged 25 to 40 with glioma. The chain is built from TRBV14 and TRBJ1-4, with no clear D. DNA of the CDR3: TGTGCCAGCAGCCACTTGTGGTTTGGCAGCGTCAGGGAAAAACTGTTTTTT. Amino acids: CASSHLWFGSVREKLFF.